This TCR beta chain originates from a study of blood T cell repertoires in COVID-19. Germline-derived CDR1 and CDR2 are LNHDA and SQIVND (reference sequence). The germline V and J ends were trimmed by 0 bases and 8 bases, with 19 bases remaining between them. This CDR3 region has 16 residues. Participants had their cohort set by participant-reported clinical history. Per the authors' pipeline: Cell counts per sample came from amplifying reference gene primers. Libraries were prepared by immunoSEQ multiplex PCR; TCRdb keeps only in-frame clonotypes and omits some of them. D and trimming come from the DNA, and the V and J calls and clone size come from that table. The table includes about 330,000 clones, approximately 84% detected once.

The source is a woman aged 18-29 years who had recovered from COVID-19. The V gene is TRBV19, the J gene TRBJ1-2; D is perhaps TRBD1 (5 bases). Sequenced input: PBMCs or T cells enriched from blood (not recorded which). The CDR3 nucleotides read TGTGCCAGTAGTATAGATGTCCTAAGGGGTTTGCGCGGCTACACCTTC. Translation gives CASSIDVLRGLRGYTF.